The 30 T cell receptor beta chains given below trace back to one sample, sequenced in a study of lymphopenia after photon versus proton radiotherapy. Sequencing was performed with immunoSEQ multiplex PCR; in TCRdb, only in-frame clones are kept and a portion is missing. The table lists around 160,000 clones, 75% to 90% of them singletons. Sequences were derived from peripheral blood, sampled from a patient treated with photon-based radiotherapy. The origin of the receptors is a man aged 50 or older with gastric cancer.

This clone was found once. The rearrangement links TRBV5-6 to TRBJ2-7; no reliable D call. Trimming removed 1 base from V and 5 bases from J, with 13 bases in between. This CDR3 comprises 14 residues. Germline V gives CDR1 SGHDT, CDR2 YYEEEE. CDR3: CASSLLAGTDEQYF. The CDR3 DNA follows: TGTGCCAGCAGCTTGTTGGCAGGCACCGACGAGCAGTACTTC.

On this clone: Distinct nucleotide sequences in the sample also encode this CDR3. The chain links TRBV7-9 to TRBJ2-7; no definite D call. V lost 5 bases, J lost 3 bases, and 5 bases lay in between. Germline CDR1 reads SEHNR; CDR2 reads FQNEAQ (reference sequence). CDR3 length: 11 residues. CDR3 region: CASSLNYEQYF. The DNA for the CDR3 is TGTGCCAGCAGCCTGAACTACGAGCAGTACTTC.

This chain uses TRBV6-5 with TRBJ1-5; D is unresolved. The V end lost 8 bases, the J end lost 5 bases, and 19 bases lay between the germline ends. The V gene's germline CDR1 is MNHEY and CDR2 SVGAGI. The CDR3 length is 15 residues. CDR3 sequence (DNA): TGTGCCAGCCATGGCCTGGCCGGTCGGGATCAGCCCCAGCATTTT. Translation: CASHGLAGRDQPQHF.

The CDR3 region has the DNA TGCGCCAGCAGCCAAGGGACAGGGGTGGAAGCTTTCTTT. Protein product: CASSQGTGVEAFF. The rearrangement joins TRBV4-1 to TRBJ1-1, with 9 bases lining up with TRBD1. Germline CDR1 and CDR2: MGHRA and YSYEKL. The CDR3 is made up of 13 amino acids. V shed 1 base and J 8 bases; nucleotides not matched to a gene: 2.

The V and J genes are TRBV11-2 and TRBJ2-7, with 7 bases fitting TRBD2. Germline V CDR1 and CDR2: SGHAT, FQNNGV. CDR3 length equals 15 residues. V dropped 5 bases and J dropped 4; count of bases not matched to a gene: 11. CDR3 in DNA: TGTGCCAGCAGCCCAGACAGCGGGAAGGGGTACGAGCAGTACTTC. Residues: CASSPDSGKGYEQYF.

V is TRBV5-1 and J is TRBJ2-3; D gene uncertain. V lost 2 bases, J lost 2 bases, and 0 bases lay in between. Germline V lookup: CDR1 SGHRS, CDR2 YFSETQ. The CDR3 is made up of 11 amino acids. CDR3 in amino acids: CASSFTDTQYF. CDR3 DNA: TGCGCCAGCAGCTTCACAGATACGCAGTATTTT.

The chain joins TRBV18 to TRBJ2-1, with D possibly TRBD2 on 6 matching bases. The germline V gene encodes CDR1 KGHSH and CDR2 LQKENI. V lost 0 bases to trimming and J lost 0 bases, with 12 bases between them. The CDR3 consists of 17 residues. CDR3 sequence (DNA): TGTGCCAGCTCACCACCGTCCGGGGGTCGCTCCTACAATGAGCAGTTCTTC. Translation gives CASSPPSGGRSYNEQFF.

The V gene is TRBV14, the J gene TRBJ1-4; no firm D call. V was shortened by 0 bases and J by 8 bases, with 19 bases between the two germline ends. Germline CDR1 SGHDN, CDR2 FVKESK. The CDR3 is made up of 17 amino acids. CDR3 in DNA: TGTGCCAGCAGCCAAGATAGACTGTGGGCCAGATCAGAAAAACTGTTTTTT. This gives the protein CASSQDRLWARSEKLFF.

The chain carries TRBV11-2 and TRBJ2-7; D is ambiguous. V was clipped by 1 base and J by 6 bases, with 10 bases between them. The germline gives CDR1 SGHAT, CDR2 FQNNGV. This CDR3 region has 13 residues. CDR3 in DNA: TGTGCCAGCAGCTTAGCGGTTTTGCGCGAGCAGTACTTC. Translation: CASSLAVLREQYF.

The chain combines TRBV6-5 with TRBJ2-1; perhaps TRBD2 as D (5 bases). CDR3 length equals 13 residues. Germline loops: CDR1 MNHEY, CDR2 SVGAGI. The germline V and J ends were trimmed by 8 bases and 2 bases, with 10 bases remaining between them. CDR3 DNA: TGTGCCAGCGGGCGACTAACCTACAATGAGCAGTTCTTC. This codes for CASGRLTYNEQFF.

This clone was seen once. The chain couples TRBV28 to TRBJ2-2; D gene ambiguous. The CDR3 has 15 residues. V lost 1 base and J lost 2, with 8 bases in between. Germline CDR1 is MDHEN and CDR2 is SYDVKM. DNA for the CDR3: TGTGCCAGCAGTTTATTTGGCAGAAACACCGGGGAGCTGTTTTTT. Translating it yields CASSLFGRNTGELFF.

The chain combines TRBV7-9 with TRBJ2-5; 11 positions match TRBD2. This CDR3 is 18 amino acids long. CDR1 and CDR2 (germline): SEHNR, FQNEAQ (reference sequence). Germline trimming cut 1 base from V and 5 bases from J; bases unmatched to any gene: 12. CDR3 DNA: TGTGCCAGCAGCTTAGGACTAGCGGGGAACCGATTAGTGGAGACCCAGTACTTC. Translation gives CASSLGLAGNRLVETQYF. The complete variable domain, with remaining parts taken from reference TRBV7-9 and TRBJ2-5, reads DTGVSQNPRHKITKRGQNVTFRCDPISEHNRLYWYRQTLGQGPEFLTYFQNEAQLEKSRLLSDRFSAERPKGSFSTLEIQRTEQGDSAMYLCASSLGLAGNRLVETQYFGPGTRLLVL.

Written as DNA, the CDR3 is TGTGCCACCAAGGACAGGTCCACAGATACGCAGTATTTT. Its translation is CATKDRSTDTQYF. The chain has TRBV10-3 and TRBJ2-3; 7 bases are a match to TRBD1. The CDR3 totals 13 residues. V shed 10 bases and J 2 bases; nucleotides not matched to a gene: 6. Germline CDR1 reads ENHRY; CDR2 reads SYGVKD.

The CDR3 here is CASSQARVLGLAGVSDEQYF. The CDR3 nucleotides are TGCGCCAGCAGCCAAGCCCGAGTCCTCGGACTAGCGGGAGTAAGCGACGAGCAGTACTTC. This rearrangement joins TRBV4-1 to TRBJ2-7; TRBD2 aligns across 13 bases. Germline assignment: CDR1 MGHRA and CDR2 YSYEKL. This CDR3 region has 20 residues. V lost 1 base, J lost 5 bases, and 17 bases stayed unmatched.

V gene TRBV10-2 combines with J gene TRBJ1-1, with a possible D match to TRBD1 (6 bases). The CDR3 loop spans 15 amino acids. Trimming removed 6 bases from V and 1 base from J, with 15 bases in between. Germline assignment: CDR1 WSHSY and CDR2 SAAADI. The CDR3 loop is CASSKQGRGNTEAFF. The DNA for the CDR3 is TGCGCCAGCAGCAAACAGGGTAGGGGGAACACTGAAGCTTTCTTT.

The chain combines TRBV29-1 with TRBJ2-4, with a tentative D call TRBD1 (5 bases). CDR3 length: 15 residues. Between the trimmed V and J ends, which lost 4 bases and 0 bases, there was a span of 13 bases. Germline V gene sequence: CDR1 SQVTM, CDR2 ANQGSEA. DNA of the CDR3: TGCAGCGTTGCCGACTCGACAGTAGCCAAAAACATTCAGTACTTC. Amino acid sequence: CSVADSTVAKNIQYF.

This chain connects TRBV6-5 to TRBJ2-5, with 7 bases aligning to TRBD1. Trimming removed 6 bases from V and 2 bases from J; junction bases left unmatched: 6. The CDR3 has 14 amino acids. The germline gives CDR1 MNHEY, CDR2 SVGAGI. CDR3 in amino acids: CASRPDRRQETQYF. CDR3 DNA: TGTGCCAGCAGACCGGACAGGAGACAAGAGACCCAGTACTTC.

The J gene is TRBJ2-3, the V gene TRBV12-5, with TRBD2 as a possible D gene (5 bases). Germline V gene data show CDR1 as LGHNT and CDR2 as FRNRAP. V was clipped by 4 bases and J by 3 bases, with 8 bases between them. This CDR3 region has 13 residues. The CDR3 spells CASGSPGTDTQYF. The CDR3 DNA is TGTGCTAGTGGTTCTCCGGGGACAGATACGCAGTATTTT.

CDR3 coding DNA: TGCAGCGCTCCGGGACTAGCGGGAGGCACAGATACGCAGTATTTT. Translation gives CSAPGLAGGTDTQYF. This chain connects TRBV29-1 to TRBJ2-3; 14 bases map to TRBD2. The length of the CDR3 is 15 residues. After removal of 7 bases from V and 1 base from J, the junction contained 4 bases not matched to a gene. Per germline, CDR1 SQVTM and CDR2 ANQGSEA.

CDR3 residues: CASSFTPAPNTGELFF. CDR3 DNA: TGTGCCAGCAGCTTTACACCAGCCCCGAACACCGGGGAGCTGTTTTTT. This chain links TRBV5-4 with TRBJ2-2; D gene unclear. The CDR3 contains 16 residues. V was clipped by 2 bases and J by 0 bases, with 11 bases between them. Germline lookup yields CDR1 SGHNT and CDR2 YYREEE (reference sequence).

This chain links TRBV11-3 with TRBJ2-5; D call uncertain. The CDR3 runs 13 residues. Per germline, CDR1 SGHNT and CDR2 YENEEA. The V and J ends lost 1 base and 5 bases respectively, with 8 bases between them. The CDR3 region has the DNA TGTGCCAGCAGCTTAGGGGGTCGGGAGACCCAGTACTTC. Translated, it gives CASSLGGRETQYF. Looking up the rest from reference TRBV11-3 and TRBJ2-5 gives the full variable domain: EAGVVQSPRYKIIEKKQPVAFWCNPISGHNTLYWYLQNLGQGPELLIRYENEEAVDDSQLPKDRFSAERLKGVDSTLKIQPAELGDSAVYLCASSLGGRETQYFGPGTRLLVL.

This clone was seen a handful of times. The gene calls are TRBV19 and TRBJ2-1, with 13 bases aligning to TRBD2. The germline V gene has CDR1 LNHDA and CDR2 SQIVND (reference sequence). The length of the CDR3 is 15 residues. V lost 7 bases and J lost 2; bases outside the gene matches: 2. The CDR3 bases are TGTGCCAGTAAAACTAGCGGGAGGGCCTACAATGAGCAGTTCTTC. This codes for CASKTSGRAYNEQFF.

This chain uses TRBV7-8 with TRBJ2-7; D assignment may be TRBD1 or TRBD2 (5 bases each). Looked up from germline, CDR1 is SGHVS and CDR2 is FQNEAQ. Trimming stripped 5 bases from V and 4 bases from J, with 21 bases between. CDR3 length: 16 residues. The CDR3 nucleotides read TGTGCCAGCAGCCTCCTCGGGGTAGGGGCGAGTTACGAGCAGTACTTC. Protein sequence: CASSLLGVGASYEQYF.

This sequence joins TRBV29-1 and TRBJ2-7; TRBD2 might be the D (6 bases). The CDR3 contains 13 residues. Germline-derived CDR1 and CDR2 are SQVTM and ANQGSEA. With 6 bases removed from V and 3 bases from J, the gap between germline ends came to 15 bases. Written as DNA, the CDR3 is TGCAGCGTCAGGACTAACGGAGGCTACGAGCAGTACTTC. It codes for CSVRTNGGYEQYF.

Details on this clone: The sample has other DNA sequences that encode this CDR3 too. The chain has TRBV5-1 and TRBJ1-4; 9 nucleotides align to TRBD1. This CDR3 comprises 16 residues. The ends lost 4 bases at V and 4 bases at J; junction bases unmatched: 8. The V gene's germline CDR1 is SGHRS and CDR2 YFSETQ. This CDR3 is CASSLDRGRGNEKLFF. The DNA of the CDR3 is TGCGCCAGCAGCCTTGACAGGGGGAGAGGTAATGAAAAACTGTTTTTT.

The chain joins TRBV10-1 to TRBJ2-5; D is undetermined. Germline V gene lookup returns CDR1 WNHNN and CDR2 SYGVQD (reference sequence). The CDR3 consists of 9 residues. The V and J ends lost 10 bases and 5 bases respectively, with 5 bases between them. The CDR3 region has the DNA TGCGCCACCCTGGAGACCCAGTACTTC. Protein sequence: CATLETQYF.

The chain couples TRBV7-8 to TRBJ1-5; D gene uncertain. Germline lookup yields CDR1 SGHVS and CDR2 FQNEAQ. The CDR3 has 15 amino acids. V lost 8 bases, J lost 4 bases, and 18 bases lay in between. The CDR3 loop is CASAMAAGRNQPQHF. CDR3 DNA: TGTGCCAGCGCGATGGCGGCAGGACGGAATCAGCCCCAGCATTTT.

In the case of this clone: A much larger clone lies one base from this, so it may be a read error. Because it lacks the conserved phenylalanine or tryptophan at the end, this CDR3 is likely a read error. V and J are TRBV6-1 and TRBJ1-1, with D unresolved. V lost 10 bases and J lost 1, with 19 bases in between. Germline lookup yields CDR1 MNHNS and CDR2 SASEGT. This CDR3 region has 15 residues. CDR3 DNA sequence: TGTGCCACGCAAACGGTTTCGCGACGGAACACTGAAGCTTTCCTT. Its translation is CATQTVSRRNTEAFL.

The chain employs TRBV28 and TRBJ2-7; tentatively, D is TRBD1 or TRBD2 (5 bases each). The germline V gene has CDR1 MDHEN and CDR2 SYDVKM. V lost 8 bases and J lost 0, with 14 bases in between. This CDR3 comprises 14 residues. CDR3 in amino acids: CASYSKGSSYEQYF. In nucleotides, the CDR3 is TGTGCCAGCTACTCAAAGGGGAGCTCCTACGAGCAGTACTTC.

This chain links TRBV7-2 with TRBJ2-7; perhaps TRBD1 as D (6 bases). CDR1 is SGHTA and CDR2 is FQGNSA in the germline V gene. The CDR3 totals 13 residues. V shed 6 bases and J shed 3 bases, with 12 bases lying between them. CDR3: CASRFTGNYEQYF. Written as DNA, the CDR3 is TGTGCCAGCAGGTTCACAGGGAACTACGAGCAGTACTTC.